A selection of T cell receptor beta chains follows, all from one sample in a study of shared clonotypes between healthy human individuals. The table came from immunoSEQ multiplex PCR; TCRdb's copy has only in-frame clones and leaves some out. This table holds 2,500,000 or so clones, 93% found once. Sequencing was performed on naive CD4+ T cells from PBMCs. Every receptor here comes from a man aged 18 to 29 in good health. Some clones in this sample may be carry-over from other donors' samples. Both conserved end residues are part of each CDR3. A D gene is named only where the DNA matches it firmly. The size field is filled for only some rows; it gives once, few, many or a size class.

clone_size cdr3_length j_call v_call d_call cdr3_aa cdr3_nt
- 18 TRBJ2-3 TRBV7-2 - CASSLVRGGLANTDTQYF TGTGCCAGCAGCTTAGTACGTGGGGGGCTAGCAAACACAGATACGCAGTATTTT
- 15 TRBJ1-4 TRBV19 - CASNTPREGYEKLFF TGTGCCAGCAATACGCCTAGAGAAGGATATGAAAAACTGTTTTTT
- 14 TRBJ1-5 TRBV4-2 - CASSQTIQGQPQHF TGTGCCAGCAGCCAAACGATACAGGGCCAGCCCCAGCATTTT
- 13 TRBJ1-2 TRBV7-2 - CASSFGANYGYTF TGTGCCAGCAGCTTTGGGGCTAACTATGGCTACACCTTC
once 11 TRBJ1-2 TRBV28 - CASRDIYGYTF TGTGCCAGCAGAGACATCTATGGCTACACCTTC
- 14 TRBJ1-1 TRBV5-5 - CASSFTVPNTEAFF TGTGCCAGCAGCTTCACAGTGCCGAACACTGAAGCTTTCTTT
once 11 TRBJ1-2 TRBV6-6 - CASSYRAGLAF TGTGCCAGCAGTTACCGGGCAGGGCTTGCTTTC
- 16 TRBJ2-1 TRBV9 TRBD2 CASSLPGLAVLNEQFF TGTGCCAGCAGCTTACCGGGACTAGCGGTCCTCAATGAGCAGTTCTTC
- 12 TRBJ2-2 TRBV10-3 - CAIGLVAGELFF TGTGCCATCGGTCTAGTCGCCGGGGAGCTGTTTTTT
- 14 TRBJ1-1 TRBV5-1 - CASTLRGYDTEAFF TGCGCCAGCACCTTACGGGGTTACGACACTGAAGCTTTCTTT
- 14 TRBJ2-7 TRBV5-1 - CASSAGGTANEQYF TGCGCCAGCAGCGCCGGGGGGACAGCGAACGAGCAGTACTTC
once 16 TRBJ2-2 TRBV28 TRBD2 CASGLTSGRNTGELFF TGTGCCAGCGGGTTGACTAGCGGGAGAAACACCGGGGAGCTGTTTTTT
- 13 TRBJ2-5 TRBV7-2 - CASSLTRQETQYF TGTGCCAGCAGCTTAACAAGACAAGAGACCCAGTACTTC
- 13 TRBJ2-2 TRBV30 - CAWSLQGTGELFF TGTGCCTGGAGTTTACAGGGCACCGGGGAGCTGTTTTTT
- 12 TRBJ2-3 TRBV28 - CASSTAGSTGYF TGTGCCAGCAGTACCGCCGGGAGTACGGGGTATTTT
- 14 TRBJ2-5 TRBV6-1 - CASFSPRAGETQYF TGTGCCAGCTTCTCCCCCCGTGCGGGAGAGACCCAGTACTTC
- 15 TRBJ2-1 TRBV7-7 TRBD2 CASSLSSGRPGEQFF TGTGCCAGCAGCTTATCTAGCGGGAGGCCGGGTGAGCAGTTCTTC
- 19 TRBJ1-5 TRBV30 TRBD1 CAWSAWTGQNWESNQPQHF TGTGCCTGGAGTGCCTGGACAGGGCAAAATTGGGAAAGCAATCAGCCCCAGCATTTT
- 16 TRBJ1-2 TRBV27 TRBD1 CASSLRQGARLYGYTF TGTGCCAGCAGCCTGAGGCAGGGGGCCCGACTCTATGGCTACACCTTC
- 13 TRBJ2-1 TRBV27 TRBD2 CASRSSGMGEQFF TGTGCCAGCAGGTCTAGCGGGATGGGTGAGCAGTTCTTC
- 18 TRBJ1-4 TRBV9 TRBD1 CASSATTGSPLYNEKLFF TGTGCCAGCAGCGCCACGACAGGGTCCCCCCTATATAATGAAAAACTGTTTTTT
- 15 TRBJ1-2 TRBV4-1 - CASSQDGQGRYDYTF TGCGCCAGCAGCCAAGATGGGCAGGGGCGTTATGACTACACCTTC
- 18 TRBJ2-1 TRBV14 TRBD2 CASSQVYGGAGGFNEQFF TGTGCCAGCAGCCAAGTTTATGGAGGAGCGGGAGGGTTCAATGAGCAGTTCTTC
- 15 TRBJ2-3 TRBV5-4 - CASSLDRDLTDTQYF TGTGCCAGCAGCTTAGACCGAGACCTCACAGATACGCAGTATTTT
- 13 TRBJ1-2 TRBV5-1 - CASSLASPGGYTF TGCGCCAGCAGCTTGGCCTCTCCAGGCGGCTACACCTTC
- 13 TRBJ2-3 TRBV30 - CAWSVQVGGTQYF TGTGCCTGGAGTGTACAGGTAGGAGGGACGCAGTATTTT
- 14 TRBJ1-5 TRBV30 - CAWSVGTSNQPQHF TGTGCCTGGAGTGTGGGGACAAGTAATCAGCCCCAGCATTTT
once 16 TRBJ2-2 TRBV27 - CASGAFLATNTGELFF TGTGCCAGCGGAGCCTTCCTCGCCACGAACACCGGGGAGCTGTTTTTT
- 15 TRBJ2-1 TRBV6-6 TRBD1 CASSYDRGPFGEQFF TGTGCCAGCAGTTACGACAGGGGGCCTTTTGGTGAGCAGTTCTTC
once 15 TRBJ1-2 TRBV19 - CASSTTWVFRYGYTF TGTGCCAGTAGTACTACGTGGGTCTTTAGGTATGGCTACACCTTC
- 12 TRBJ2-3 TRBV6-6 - CASSPGADTQYF TGTGCCAGCAGTCCCGGGGCAGATACGCAGTATTTT
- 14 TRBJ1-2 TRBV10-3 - CAIRPGETDYGYTF TGTGCCATCAGACCAGGGGAGACGGATTATGGCTACACCTTC
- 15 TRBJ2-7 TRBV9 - CASSPAGQSLYEQYF TGTGCCAGCAGCCCGGCGGGACAGTCGCTTTACGAGCAGTACTTC
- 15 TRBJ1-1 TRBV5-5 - CASSLLGGLNTEAFF TGTGCCAGCAGCTTGTTGGGGGGCCTAAACACTGAAGCTTTCTTT
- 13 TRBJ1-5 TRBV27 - CASGYRENQPQHF TGTGCCAGCGGTTACCGGGAAAATCAGCCCCAGCATTTT
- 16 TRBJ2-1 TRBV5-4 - CASSRGGPFSYNEQFF TGTGCCAGCAGCAGGGGCGGTCCCTTCTCCTACAATGAGCAGTTCTTC
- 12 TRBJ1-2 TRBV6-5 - CASRGRSAGYTF TGTGCCAGCAGGGGCAGGTCGGCTGGCTACACCTTC
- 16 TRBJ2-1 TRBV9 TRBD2 CASSTHSGSISNEQFF TGTGCCAGCAGCACCCATAGCGGGAGTATTTCCAATGAGCAGTTCTTC
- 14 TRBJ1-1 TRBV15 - CATSIGPMNTEAFF TGTGCCACCAGCATCGGACCGATGAACACTGAAGCTTTCTTT